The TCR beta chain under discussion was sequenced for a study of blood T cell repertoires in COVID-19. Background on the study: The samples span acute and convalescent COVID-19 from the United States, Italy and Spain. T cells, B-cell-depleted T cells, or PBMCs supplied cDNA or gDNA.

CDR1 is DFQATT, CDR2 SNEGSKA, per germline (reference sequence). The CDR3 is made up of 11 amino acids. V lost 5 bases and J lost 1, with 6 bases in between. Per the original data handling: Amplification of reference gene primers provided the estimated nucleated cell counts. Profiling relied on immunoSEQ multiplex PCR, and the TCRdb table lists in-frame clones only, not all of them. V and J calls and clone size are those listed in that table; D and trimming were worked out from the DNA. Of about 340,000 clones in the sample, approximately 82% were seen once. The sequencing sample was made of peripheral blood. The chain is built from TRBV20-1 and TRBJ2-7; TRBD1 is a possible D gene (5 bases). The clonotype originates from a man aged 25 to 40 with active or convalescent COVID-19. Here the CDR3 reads CSAGHSYEQYF. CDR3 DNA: TGCAGTGCTGGACATTCCTACGAGCAGTACTTC.